Below, one T cell receptor (beta chain) is given with its context. What it binds is unknown. Germline values: CDR1 MGHRA, CDR2 YSYEKL. V was trimmed by 4 bases and J by 0 bases, leaving 16 bases between them. The CDR3 contains 17 residues. The sample is drawn from a study of T cell responses to AZD1222 COVID-19 vaccine. Clones were sequenced by immunoSEQ multiplex PCR, and TCRdb holds only the in-frame ones, with some missing. The sample carries some 150,000 clones, just over 90% recorded once. General study points: After the peak T cell response, and only then, were repertoires sampled. Vaccination with two AZD1222 doses was followed by a rise in Spike-specific TCR breadth and depth. Females made up more of the donors, who were largely white British, and clonal diversity may have come out too low. In the spike-specific TCR repertoire, nearly half reportedly target unmutated variant regions.

The receptor was isolated from an adult who received the AZD1222 COVID-19 vaccine. The sample in question was peripheral blood, obtained 28 days after the second AZD1222 dose. The genes are TRBV4-1 and TRBJ2-1, with D possibly being TRBD2 (6 bases). The CDR3, as DNA: TGCGCCAGCAGCCGTGTGGGAGGCGGAAGCTCCTACAATGAGCAGTTCTTC. Translated, it gives CASSRVGGGSSYNEQFF.